Shown below are 14 T cell receptor beta chains from a single sample sequenced in a study of cytomegalovirus exposure and HLA in healthy donors. The primer mix had 60 Vbeta and 13 Jbeta primers. Method: immunoSEQ multiplex PCR; TCRdb's copy keeps in-frame clones and lacks some. This sample carries roughly 100,000 clones, about 75% of them seen once, and the ten largest clones take over 6%. The sample was PBMCs. Receptor source: a middle-aged man in good health and CMV-seropositive.

This chain joins TRBV9 and TRBJ1-6; D ambiguous. This CDR3 has 15 amino acids. V was trimmed by 7 bases and J by 5 bases, leaving 16 bases between them. The germline V gene encodes CDR1 SGDLS and CDR2 YYNGEE. The CDR3 nucleotides read TGTGCCAGCCGCCCGGGGAGGGAAAATAATTCACCCCTCCACTTT. Protein product: CASRPGRENNSPLHF.

The chain recombines TRBV5-1 with TRBJ2-7, with TRBD1 identical over 8 bases. Unmatched junction bases numbered 5, after V lost 4 bases and J lost 5 bases. From germline, CDR1 is SGHRS and CDR2 YFSETQ. The CDR3 loop spans 13 amino acids. Here the CDR3 DNA reads TGCGCCAGCAGCCCGGACAGGGTCGACGAGCAGTACTTC. Translation: CASSPDRVDEQYF.

The chain uses TRBV10-3 and TRBJ2-7; 9 bases are shared with TRBD1. This CDR3 comprises 15 residues. V dropped 4 bases and J dropped 2; count of bases not matched to a gene: 6. From germline, CDR1 is ENHRY and CDR2 SYGVKD. The CDR3 sequence: CAISGPRDRAYEQYF. CDR3 in DNA: TGTGCCATCAGTGGCCCCCGGGACAGGGCCTACGAGCAGTACTTC.

CDR3 residues: CASSYSGFLAGAEQYF. DNA of the CDR3: TGTGCCAGCAGTTACTCCGGGTTTTTGGCGGGAGCCGAGCAGTACTTC. V is TRBV6-5 and J is TRBJ2-7, with TRBD2 matching over 7 bases. Germline V gene sequence: CDR1 MNHEY, CDR2 SVGAGI. The CDR3 runs to 16 residues. Unmatched junction bases numbered 11, after V lost 0 bases and J lost 6 bases.

The J gene is TRBJ2-7, the V gene TRBV4-3; no clear D. CDR1 LGHNA and CDR2 YSLEER come from the germline V gene. This CDR3 contains 15 residues. Trimming removed 0 bases at V and 2 bases at J, with 11 bases between. In DNA, the CDR3 is TGCGCCAGCAGCCAAGATCTCCGGAGTACCTACGAGCAGTACTTC. As protein: CASSQDLRSTYEQYF.

This chain connects TRBV5-1 to TRBJ2-3; 12 bases line up with TRBD1. Germline V gene sequence: CDR1 SGHRS, CDR2 YFSETQ. V was pared by 4 bases and J by 6 bases, with 6 bases of the junction left unmatched. This CDR3 comprises 15 residues. This CDR3 reads CASSRGTGGRDTQYF. The CDR3 DNA reads TGCGCCAGCAGCCGCGGGACAGGGGGCCGGGATACGCAGTATTTT.

The rearrangement uses TRBV13 and TRBJ2-1; TRBD1 matches 7 bases. V lost 5 bases, J lost 5 bases, and 6 bases stayed unmatched. Germline CDR1 and CDR2: PRHDT and FYEKMQ (reference sequence). The CDR3 spans 14 residues. The DNA for the CDR3 is TGTGCCAGCAGCCGATGGGACAGAAACAATGAGCAGTTCTTC. Its protein product is CASSRWDRNNEQFF.

The gene calls are TRBV27 and TRBJ2-7; TRBD2 might be the D (5 bases). Germline assignment: CDR1 MNHEY and CDR2 SMNVEV (reference sequence). The CDR3 is made up of 12 amino acids. Trimming cost V 3 bases and J 6 bases, with 9 bases left between them. The CDR3: CASSFSGIEQYF. The CDR3, as DNA: TGTGCCAGCAGTTTCAGCGGAATCGAGCAGTACTTC.

The CDR3 reads CASSRDKSIQALHF. CDR3 sequence (DNA): TGTGCCAGCTCCCGGGATAAATCAATTCAGGCCCTCCACTTT. This rearrangement joins TRBV5-6 to TRBJ1-6; D is unresolved. Trimming took off 7 bases at V and 14 bases at J, with 22 bases between the two ends. The CDR3 loop spans 14 amino acids. Germline V gives CDR1 SGHDT, CDR2 YYEEEE.

This clone was counted once. V and J are TRBV7-9 and TRBJ1-1; 9 bases fit TRBD1. The V and J ends lost 3 bases and 1 base, in that order; junction bases with no gene match: 12. This CDR3 comprises 18 residues. Germline-derived CDR1 and CDR2 are SEHNR and FQNEAQ (reference sequence). This CDR3 reads CASSLGGGQGDSNTEAFF. In DNA, the CDR3 is TGTGCCAGCAGCTTGGGGGGGGGACAGGGAGATTCGAACACTGAAGCTTTCTTT.

The J gene is TRBJ1-4, the V gene TRBV6-1; TRBD1 matches at 10 bases. Losses at the gene ends were 4 bases for V and 4 bases for J; bases not matched to a gene: 9. The CDR3 runs to 17 residues. Germline CDR1 and CDR2: MNHNS and SASEGT. The CDR3 nucleotides read TGTGCCAGCAGTGGATCAGTGTGGGACAGGGGTAATGAAAAACTGTTTTTT. It codes for CASSGSVWDRGNEKLFF.

The genes are TRBV19 and TRBJ1-2; 7 bases line up with TRBD1. The length of the CDR3 is 15 residues. V was pared by 1 base and J by 4 bases, with 6 bases of the junction left unmatched. The germline CDR1 and CDR2 sequences are LNHDA and SQIVND (reference sequence). CDR3 loop: CASSIGTGQIYGYTF. As DNA, the CDR3 is TGTGCCAGTAGTATAGGCACGGGACAGATCTATGGCTACACCTTC.

J is TRBJ2-7 and V is TRBV6-6; 9 bases map to TRBD2. CDR1 is MNHNY, CDR2 SVGAGI, per germline (reference sequence). The J segment lost 3 bases and the V segment lost 1 base, leaving 7 bases of the junction unmatched. The length of the CDR3 is 16 residues. The CDR3 protein is CASSYFRLAEHYEQYF. DNA for the CDR3: TGTGCCAGCAGTTACTTCCGACTAGCGGAGCACTACGAGCAGTACTTC.

This clone was seen a few times. This chain connects TRBV11-2 to TRBJ2-7; 11 bases align to TRBD1. CDR3 size: 14 residues. V trimming: 5 bases; J trimming: 6 bases; junction bases outside the gene matches: 6. Germline lookup yields CDR1 SGHAT and CDR2 FQNNGV. The chain's CDR3 is CASSAAGTGGEQYF. CDR3 DNA sequence: TGTGCCAGCAGCGCGGCCGGGACAGGGGGCGAGCAGTACTTC. Together with reference TRBV11-2 and TRBJ2-7, the CDR3 gives the full variable domain: EAGVAQSPRYKIIEKRQSVAFWCNPISGHATLYWYQQILGQGPKLLIQFQNNGVVDDSQLPKDRFSAERLKGVDSTLKIQPAKLEDSAVYLCASSAAGTGGEQYFGPGTRLTVT.